This T cell receptor (beta chain) was observed in a study of T-cell reconstitution after alpha-beta-depleted transplantation in children. This clonotype was seen more than once but under ten times. Library preparation (for TCRbeta) was performed with unique molecular identifiers. TCRdb redid the calling of the PCR reads with MiXCR, one entry per CDR3 protein. The table includes around 680,000 distinct CDR3 sequences, over 15% detected once. Trimming shortened V by 4 bases and J by 5 bases, and 9 bases separated the two germline ends. CDR3 length equals 12 residues. This clonotype originated in a human donor who donated a stem cell graft to a child with acute myeloid leukemia. The sample was PBMCs from the stem cell graft donor, taken from the stem cell graft. This chain links TRBV12-3 or TRBV12-4 with TRBJ2-7; D not certain. This chain's CDR3 is CASSWGSHEQYF. As DNA, the CDR3 is TGTGCCAGCAGTTGGGGTAGCCACGAGCAGTACTTC.